One T cell receptor beta chain is described in this entry. Only in-frame clones appear in the TCRdb table, and some are missing; sequencing was by immunoSEQ multiplex PCR. The profile covers over 100,000 clones, with 89% appearing a single time and around 1.3% taken by the ten largest. The approximately 120-subject validation cohort, separate from the roughly 700-subject first cohort, included the donors. The germline V gene has CDR1 KGHSH and CDR2 LQKENI. This CDR3 has 13 residues. Trimming took 2 bases from V and 6 from J, leaving 10 bases between them. The data stem from a study of cytomegalovirus exposure and HLA in healthy donors.

This chain links TRBV18 with TRBJ1-1; D is ambiguous. The receptor was derived from a woman aged 18 to 35 in good health and CMV-seronegative. Sample: PBMCs. The chain's CDR3 is CASSPFSVPEAFF. CDR3 DNA: TGTGCCAGCTCACCATTTTCGGTGCCTGAAGCTTTCTTT.